These 20 T cell receptor beta chains share one sample of origin, sequenced in a study of shared clonotypes between healthy human individuals. TCRdb's copy holds only in-frame clones and misses some; the assay was immunoSEQ multiplex PCR. The table shows about 2.1 million clones, with roughly 91% occurring only once. Selected positively for CCR7 and CD45RO-negative, naive CD8 cells excluded terminally differentiated effector memory CD45RA+ cells. Sequenced input: naive CD8+ T cells from PBMCs. The receptors stem from a man in his late teens or twenties in good health. Some clones in this sample may be carry-over from other donors' samples.

This clone has a single count. The rearrangement joins TRBV6-1 to TRBJ2-5; 7 bases fit TRBD1. After removal of 4 bases from V and 4 bases from J, the junction contained 6 bases not matched to a gene. Germline V gene sequence: CDR1 MNHNS, CDR2 SASEGT. CDR3 length equals 14 residues. In nucleotides, the CDR3 is TGTGCCAGCAGTGGAGGACAGGTGGCAGAGACCCAGTACTTC. It codes for CASSGGQVAETQYF.

This clone was detected once. The gene calls are TRBV19 and TRBJ2-5, with TRBD2 matching 7 bases. V lost 5 bases, J lost 5 bases, and 5 bases stayed unmatched. CDR3 size: 13 residues. Germline loops: CDR1 LNHDA, CDR2 SQIVND (reference sequence). CDR3 coding DNA: TGTGCCAGTAGTTTGGGAGGGCCGGAGACCCAGTACTTC. Its protein is CASSLGGPETQYF.

The chain combines TRBV28 with TRBJ2-7; TRBD2 is a possible D gene (6 bases). Germline-derived CDR1 and CDR2 are MDHEN and SYDVKM. There are 15 residues in the CDR3. Trimming stripped 6 bases from V and 4 bases from J, with 19 bases between. The DNA of the CDR3 is TGTGCCAGCAGCTCCCCCGGTAGCGGACCATACGAGCAGTACTTC. This encodes CASSSPGSGPYEQYF.

V and J are TRBV5-3 and TRBJ1-2; 12 bases are a match to TRBD1. TRBV5-3 is an ORF, and what it does is uncertain. This CDR3 is 16 amino acids long. J lost 7 bases, V lost 0 bases, and 7 bases had no gene match. The CDR3 sequence is CARSLEGTGGEVGYTF. CDR3 nucleotide sequence: TGTGCCAGAAGCTTGGAGGGGACAGGGGGCGAAGTTGGCTACACCTTC.

The J gene is TRBJ2-7, the V gene TRBV28; D is perhaps TRBD1 (5 bases). CDR3 length: 15 amino acids. V was shortened by 4 bases and J by 2 bases, with 15 bases between the two germline ends. Per the germline V gene, CDR1 is MDHEN and CDR2 is SYDVKM. The DNA for the CDR3 is TGTGCCAGCAGTTCTCCCTCACAGGTTACCTACGAGCAGTACTTC. Amino acid sequence: CASSSPSQVTYEQYF.

The chain couples TRBV5-6 to TRBJ1-1; the D is unclear. V was cut by 1 base and J by 0 bases, with 10 bases left in between. The CDR3 runs 15 residues. Germline assignment: CDR1 SGHDT and CDR2 YYEEEE. The CDR3 spells CASSLMSGMNTEAFF. CDR3 nucleotide sequence: TGTGCCAGCAGCTTGATGTCGGGAATGAACACTGAAGCTTTCTTT.

This clone was seen a single time. The chain combines TRBV19 with TRBJ2-7; 7 bases align to TRBD2. The CDR3 runs 16 residues. With 4 bases clipped from V and 2 bases from J, the junction kept 11 bases outside the gene matches. Germline CDR1 and CDR2: LNHDA and SQIVND (reference sequence). Here the CDR3 reads CASSSPVGGKAYEQYF. The CDR3, as DNA: TGTGCCAGTAGTAGTCCCGTCGGGGGGAAGGCCTACGAGCAGTACTTC.

This clone was counted once. The V and J genes are TRBV21-1 and TRBJ2-7; the table assigns TRBD2, which was not confirmed against the DNA. TRBV21-1 is shown as a pseudogene. CDR3 size: 14 residues. In DNA, the CDR3 is TGTGCCAGCAGCAAAGGTAGCGGGGTTCACGAGCAGTACTTC. This codes for CASSKGSGVHEQYF.

The chain has TRBV5-5 and TRBJ1-1; 9 nucleotides match TRBD1. The length of the CDR3 is 14 residues. Germline trimming cut 1 base from V and 3 bases from J; bases unmatched to any gene: 1. Germline-derived CDR1 and CDR2 are SGHKS and YYEKEE (reference sequence). The CDR3, as DNA: TGTGCCAGCAGCTTGAACAGGGGGCACACTGAAGCTTTCTTT. Amino acids: CASSLNRGHTEAFF. The full variable domain, rest sourced from reference TRBV5-5 and TRBJ1-1, is DAGVTQSPTHLIKTRGQQVTLRCSPISGHKSVSWYQQVLGQGPQFIFQYYEKEERGRGNFPDRFSARQFPNYSSELNVNALLLGDSALYLCASSLNRGHTEAFFGQGTRLTVV.

Regarding this clone: Additional DNA sequences in this sample encode the identical CDR3. The chain recombines TRBV19 with TRBJ2-1, with 11 bases that match TRBD2. The CDR3 loop spans 15 amino acids. Germline loops: CDR1 LNHDA, CDR2 SQIVND (reference sequence). V lost 3 bases to trimming and J lost 10 bases; unmatched junction nucleotides: 8. The CDR3 reads CASSIVAGGPGEQFF. The CDR3 nucleotides are TGTGCCAGTAGTATCGTAGCGGGAGGGCCGGGGGAGCAGTTCTTC.

This clone was recorded only once. The DNA of the CDR3 is TGTGCCAGCAGTCCGACAGGGCTCAGCTATGGCTACACCTTC. This sequence encodes CASSPTGLSYGYTF. The chain joins TRBV7-9 to TRBJ1-2; the match to TRBD1 covers 7 bases. Germline values: CDR1 SEHNR, CDR2 FQNEAQ (reference sequence). The V and J ends lost 6 bases and 4 bases, in that order; junction bases with no gene match: 8. The CDR3 totals 14 residues.

The chain links TRBV7-9 to TRBJ2-5, with 7 bases fitting TRBD1. Germline-derived CDR1 and CDR2 are SEHNR and FQNEAQ (reference sequence). This CDR3 has 15 amino acids. The V segment lost 5 bases and the J segment 5 bases; nucleotides outside the gene matches: 11. The CDR3 nucleotides read TGTGCCAGCAGCAGAACAGGGGTTGGTCCCGAGACCCAGTACTTC. This sequence encodes CASSRTGVGPETQYF.

The chain recombines TRBV14 with TRBJ2-7; D remains ambiguous. Trimming removed 6 bases at V and 0 bases at J, with 9 bases between. CDR3 length equals 13 residues. Germline lookup yields CDR1 SGHDN and CDR2 FVKESK. CDR3 region: CASRVESSYEQYF. For the CDR3, the DNA is TGTGCCAGCAGGGTAGAGAGCTCCTACGAGCAGTACTTC.

To note about this clone: This sample also contains other DNA sequences that code for the same CDR3. J is TRBJ1-5 and V is TRBV19; no clear D gene. The germline CDR1 and CDR2 sequences are LNHDA and SQIVND (reference sequence). V shed 0 bases and J shed 4 bases, with 7 bases lying between them. This CDR3 is 14 amino acids long. CDR3: CASSIDLENQPQHF. The CDR3 nucleotides are TGTGCCAGTAGTATAGATCTGGAGAATCAGCCCCAGCATTTT.

The rearrangement links TRBV28 to TRBJ2-7; 10 bases match TRBD1. V gave up 6 bases and J gave up 4 bases; unmatched junction bases: 6. From germline, CDR1 is MDHEN and CDR2 SYDVKM. The CDR3 has 14 amino acids. DNA for the CDR3: TGTGCCAGCAGGACGGACAGGGGGGCGTACGAGCAGTACTTC. It specifies CASRTDRGAYEQYF.

The rearrangement uses TRBV27 and TRBJ2-3; D possibly corresponds to TRBD2 (5 bases). The V end was cut by 8 bases, the J end by 6 bases, with 24 bases between. Per germline, CDR1 MNHEY and CDR2 SMNVEV (reference sequence). The CDR3 length is 16 residues. The CDR3 nucleotides are TGTGCCAGCCAAATGAGGGTGAGCTCACCCGCGGATACGCAGTATTTT. Translating it yields CASQMRVSSPADTQYF.

This chain uses TRBV11-2 with TRBJ1-5; 7 nucleotides line up with TRBD1. The germline gives CDR1 SGHAT, CDR2 FQNNGV. CDR3 length: 18 amino acids. Trimming removed 0 bases from V and 0 bases from J; junction bases left unmatched: 8. CDR3 sequence (DNA): TGTGCCAGCAGCTTAGATTGGACAGGAGTCAATAGCAATCAGCCCCAGCATTTT. Encoded protein: CASSLDWTGVNSNQPQHF.

The chain has TRBV28 and TRBJ2-3; D may be TRBD1 (6 bases). CDR1 and CDR2 from the germline V gene are MDHEN and SYDVKM. This CDR3 has 18 amino acids. V was cut by 4 bases and J by 1 base, with 21 bases left in between. For the CDR3, the DNA is TGTGCCAGCAGTTATCCGGGACAATCGGTCTGGGGCACAGATACGCAGTATTTT. Protein sequence: CASSYPGQSVWGTDTQYF.

The V and J genes are TRBV2 and TRBJ2-7, with TRBD2 matching 8 bases. The CDR3 has 10 residues. J lost 7 bases, V lost 8 bases, and 1 base had no gene match. CDR1 is SNHLY and CDR2 is FYNNEI in the germline V gene. Here the CDR3 reads CASGGGEQYF. As DNA, the CDR3 is TGTGCCAGCGGCGGGGGGGAGCAGTACTTC.

The chain has TRBV7-6 and TRBJ2-7, with TRBD2 matching over 8 bases. The length of the CDR3 is 17 residues. Germline CDR1 is SGHVS and CDR2 is FNYEAQ. J lost 6 bases, V lost 0 bases, and 13 bases had no gene match. CDR3 residues: CASSLAYSSGGPPEQYF. DNA of the CDR3: TGTGCCAGCAGCTTAGCGTATTCATCGGGAGGGCCCCCCGAGCAGTACTTC.